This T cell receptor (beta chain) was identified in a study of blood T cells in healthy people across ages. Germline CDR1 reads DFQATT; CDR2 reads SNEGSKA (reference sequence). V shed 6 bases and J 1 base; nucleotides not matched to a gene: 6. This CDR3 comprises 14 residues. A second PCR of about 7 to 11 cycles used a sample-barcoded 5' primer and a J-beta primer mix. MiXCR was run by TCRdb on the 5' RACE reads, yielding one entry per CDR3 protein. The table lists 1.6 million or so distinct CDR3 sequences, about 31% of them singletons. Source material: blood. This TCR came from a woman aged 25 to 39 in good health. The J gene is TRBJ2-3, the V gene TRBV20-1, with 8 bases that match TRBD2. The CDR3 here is CSASPGGGTDTQYF. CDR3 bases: TGCAGTGCCAGCCCCGGGGGGGGCACAGATACGCAGTATTTT.